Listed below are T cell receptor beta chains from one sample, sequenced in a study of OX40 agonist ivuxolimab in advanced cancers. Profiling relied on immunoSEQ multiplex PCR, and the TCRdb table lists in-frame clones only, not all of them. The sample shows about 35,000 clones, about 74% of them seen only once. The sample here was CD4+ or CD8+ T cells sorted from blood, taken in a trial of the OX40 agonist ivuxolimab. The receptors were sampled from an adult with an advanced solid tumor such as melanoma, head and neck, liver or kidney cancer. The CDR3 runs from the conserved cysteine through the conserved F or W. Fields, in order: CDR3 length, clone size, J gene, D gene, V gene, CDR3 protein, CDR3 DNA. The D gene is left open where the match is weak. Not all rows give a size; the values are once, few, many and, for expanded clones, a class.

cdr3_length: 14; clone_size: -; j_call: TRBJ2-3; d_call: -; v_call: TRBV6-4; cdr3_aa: CASSTGLRGDTQYF; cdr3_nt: TGTGCCAGCAGTACCGGGCTCCGGGGGGATACGCAGTATTTT
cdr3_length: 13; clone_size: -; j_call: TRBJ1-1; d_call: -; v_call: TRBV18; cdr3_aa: CASSLGQNTEAFF; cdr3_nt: TGTGCCAGCTCACTCGGACAGAACACTGAAGCTTTCTTT
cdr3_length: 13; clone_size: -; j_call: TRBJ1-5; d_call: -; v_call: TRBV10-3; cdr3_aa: CAINHREDQPQHF; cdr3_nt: TGTGCCATCAACCACAGGGAGGATCAGCCCCAGCATTTT
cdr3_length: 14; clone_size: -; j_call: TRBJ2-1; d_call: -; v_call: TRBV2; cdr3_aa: CASTSSRSYNEQFF; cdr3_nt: TGTGCCAGCACTAGCAGCCGCTCCTACAATGAGCAGTTCTTC
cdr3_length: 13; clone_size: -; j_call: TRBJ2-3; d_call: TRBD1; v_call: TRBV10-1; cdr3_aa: CASRGQGTDTQYF; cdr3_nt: TGCGCCAGCAGAGGACAGGGGACAGATACGCAGTATTTT
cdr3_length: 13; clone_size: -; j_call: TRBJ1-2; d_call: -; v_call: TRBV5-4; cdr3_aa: CASRQDSRHGYTF; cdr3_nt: TGCGCCAGCAGGCAGGACAGTCGACATGGCTACACCTTC
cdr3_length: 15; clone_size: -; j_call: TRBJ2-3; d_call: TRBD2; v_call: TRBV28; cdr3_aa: CASTGGPSFADTQYF; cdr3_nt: TGTGCCAGCACGGGGGGGCCCTCCTTCGCAGATACGCAGTATTTT
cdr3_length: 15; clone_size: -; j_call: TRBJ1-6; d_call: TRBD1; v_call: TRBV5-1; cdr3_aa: CASSPGETGGRPLHF; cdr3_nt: TGCGCCAGCAGCCCGGGGGAGACAGGGGGCCGCCCCCTCCACTTT
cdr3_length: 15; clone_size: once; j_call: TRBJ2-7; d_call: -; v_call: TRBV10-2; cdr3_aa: CASSVRWGETYEQYF; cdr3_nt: TGCGCCAGCAGCGTTCGGTGGGGGGAAACCTACGAGCAGTACTTC
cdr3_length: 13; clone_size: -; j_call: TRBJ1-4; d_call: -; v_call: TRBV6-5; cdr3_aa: CASRVATNEKLFF; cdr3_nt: TGTGCCAGTAGGGTCGCAACTAATGAAAAACTGTTTTTT
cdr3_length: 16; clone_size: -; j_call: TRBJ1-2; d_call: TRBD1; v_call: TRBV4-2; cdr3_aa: CASSPGTGAPNYGYTF; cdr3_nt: TGTGCCAGCAGCCCCGGGACAGGGGCTCCCAACTATGGCTACACCTTC
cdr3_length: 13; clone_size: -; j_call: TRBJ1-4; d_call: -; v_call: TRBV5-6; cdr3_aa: CASSLTGYEKLFF; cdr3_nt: TGTGCCAGCAGCTTGACAGGGTATGAAAAACTGTTTTTT
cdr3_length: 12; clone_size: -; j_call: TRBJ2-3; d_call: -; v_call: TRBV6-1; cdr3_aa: CASSQTGDTQYF; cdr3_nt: TGTGCCAGCAGTCAAACAGGAGATACGCAGTATTTT
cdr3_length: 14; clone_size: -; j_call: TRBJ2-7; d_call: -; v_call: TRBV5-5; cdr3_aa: CASSLGSGAYEQYF; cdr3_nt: TGTGCCAGCAGCTTGGGATCCGGGGCCTACGAGCAGTACTTC
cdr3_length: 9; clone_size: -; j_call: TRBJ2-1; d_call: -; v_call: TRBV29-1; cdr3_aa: CSSGTPRIF; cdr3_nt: TGCAGCTCCGGGACACCTCGGATCTTC
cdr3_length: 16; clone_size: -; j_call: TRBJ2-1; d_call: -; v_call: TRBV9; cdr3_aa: CASSSRVARTYNEQFF; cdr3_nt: TGTGCCAGCAGCTCCCGGGTAGCGAGAACCTACAATGAGCAGTTCTTC
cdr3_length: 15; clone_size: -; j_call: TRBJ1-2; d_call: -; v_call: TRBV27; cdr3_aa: CASSLPGTVNYGYTF; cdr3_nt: TGTGCCAGCAGTTTACCCGGGACGGTTAACTATGGCTACACCTTC
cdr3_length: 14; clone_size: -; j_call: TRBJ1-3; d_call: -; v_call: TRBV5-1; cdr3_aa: CASSLNGGGNTIYF; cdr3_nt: TGCGCCAGCAGCTTGAACGGGGGTGGAAACACCATATATTTT
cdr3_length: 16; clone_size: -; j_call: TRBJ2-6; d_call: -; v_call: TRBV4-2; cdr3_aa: CASSHGKSGGANVLTF; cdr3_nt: TGTGCCAGCAGCCATGGAAAATCGGGAGGGGCCAACGTCCTGACTTTC
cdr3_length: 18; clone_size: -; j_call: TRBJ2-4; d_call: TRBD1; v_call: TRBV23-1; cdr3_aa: CASSQRDRGTGAKNIQYF; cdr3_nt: TGCGCCAGCAGTCAGCGGGACAGGGGGACGGGAGCCAAAAACATTCAGTACTTC
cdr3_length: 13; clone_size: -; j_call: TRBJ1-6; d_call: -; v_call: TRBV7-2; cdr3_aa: CASSPGYNSPLHF; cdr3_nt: TGTGCCAGCAGCCCGGGATATAATTCACCCCTCCACTTT
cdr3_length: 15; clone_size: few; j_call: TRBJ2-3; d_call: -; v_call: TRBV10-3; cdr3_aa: CAISGGQSLTDTQYF; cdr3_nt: TGTGCCATCAGCGGGGGGCAGAGTCTCACAGATACGCAGTATTTT
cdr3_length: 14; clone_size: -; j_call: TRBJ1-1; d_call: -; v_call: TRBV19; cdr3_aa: CASSSPDRNTEAFF; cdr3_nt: TGTGCCAGTAGTTCCCCGGACAGGAACACTGAAGCTTTCTTT
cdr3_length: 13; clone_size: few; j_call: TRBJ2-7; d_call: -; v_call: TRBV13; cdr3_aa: CASSRGRPYEQYF; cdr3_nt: TGTGCCAGCAGCAGGGGCAGGCCCTACGAGCAGTACTTC
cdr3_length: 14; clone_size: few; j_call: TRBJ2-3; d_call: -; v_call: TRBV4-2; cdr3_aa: CASSQGGATDTQYF; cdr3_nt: TGTGCCAGCAGCCAAGGCGGCGCCACAGATACGCAGTATTTT
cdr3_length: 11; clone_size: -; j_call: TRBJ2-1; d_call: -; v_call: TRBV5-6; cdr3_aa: CASSSGGEQFF; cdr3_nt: TGTGCCAGCAGCAGTGGCGGGGAGCAGTTCTTC
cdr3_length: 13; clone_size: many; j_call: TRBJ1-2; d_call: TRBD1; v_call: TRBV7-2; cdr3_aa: CASSNRGTDGYTF; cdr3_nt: TGTGCCAGCAGCAACAGGGGGACCGATGGCTACACCTTC
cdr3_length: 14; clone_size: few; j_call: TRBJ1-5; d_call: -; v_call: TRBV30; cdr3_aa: CAWTGGISGQPQHF; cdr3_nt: TGTGCCTGGACTGGGGGCATCTCAGGTCAGCCCCAGCATTTT
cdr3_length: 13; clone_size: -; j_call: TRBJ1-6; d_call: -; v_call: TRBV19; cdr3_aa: CASSLRVNSPLHF; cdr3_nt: TGTGCCAGTAGTCTACGAGTCAATTCACCCCTCCACTTT
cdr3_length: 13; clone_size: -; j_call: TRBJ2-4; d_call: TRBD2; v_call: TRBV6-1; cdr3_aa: CASKAGGLDIQYF; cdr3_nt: TGTGCCAGCAAGGCGGGGGGGTTAGACATTCAGTACTTC
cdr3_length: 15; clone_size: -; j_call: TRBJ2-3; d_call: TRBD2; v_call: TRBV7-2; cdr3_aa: CASSLASGGADTQYF; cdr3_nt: TGTGCCAGCAGCTTAGCTAGCGGGGGGGCAGATACGCAGTATTTT
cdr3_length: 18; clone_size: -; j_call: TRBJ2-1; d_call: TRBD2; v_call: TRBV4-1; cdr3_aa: CASSHVDSSGSSYNEQFF; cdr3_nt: TGCGCCAGCAGCCACGTCGACTCTAGCGGGAGCTCCTACAATGAGCAGTTCTTC
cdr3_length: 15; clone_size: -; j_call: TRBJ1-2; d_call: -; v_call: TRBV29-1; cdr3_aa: CSVEDLETGAYGYTF; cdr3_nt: TGCAGCGTTGAAGATCTAGAGACAGGAGCTTATGGCTACACCTTC
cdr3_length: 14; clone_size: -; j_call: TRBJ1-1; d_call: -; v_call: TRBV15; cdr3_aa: CATSRTPQNTEAFF; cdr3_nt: TGTGCCACCAGCAGGACCCCCCAGAACACTGAAGCTTTCTTT
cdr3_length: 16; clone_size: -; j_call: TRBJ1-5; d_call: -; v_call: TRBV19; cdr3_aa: CASSFGTVNSNQPQHF; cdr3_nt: TGTGCCAGTAGTTTTGGGACGGTAAATAGCAATCAGCCCCAGCATTTT
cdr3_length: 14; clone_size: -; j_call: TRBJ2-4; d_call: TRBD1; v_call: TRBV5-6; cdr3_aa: CASRQYRGMNIQYF; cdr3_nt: TGTGCCAGCAGACAATACAGGGGTATGAACATTCAGTACTTC
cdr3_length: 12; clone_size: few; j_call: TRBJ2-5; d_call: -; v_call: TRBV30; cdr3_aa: CAWSVKGQTQYF; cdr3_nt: TGTGCCTGGAGTGTAAAGGGCCAGACCCAGTACTTC
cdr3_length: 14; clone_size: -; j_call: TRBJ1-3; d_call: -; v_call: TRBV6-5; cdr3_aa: CASSYGGGGNTIYF; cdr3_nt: TGTGCCAGCAGTTACGGGGGTGGTGGAAACACCATATATTTT
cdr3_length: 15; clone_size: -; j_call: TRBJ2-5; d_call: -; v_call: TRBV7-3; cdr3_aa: CASSLTMAGRETQYF; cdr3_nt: TGTGCCAGCAGCTTAACTATGGCGGGAAGGGAGACCCAGTACTTC
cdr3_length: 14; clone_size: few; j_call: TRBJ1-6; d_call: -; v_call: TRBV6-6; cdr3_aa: CASSLGALGSPLHF; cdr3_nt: TGTGCCAGCAGTCTGGGCGCCCTAGGTTCACCCCTCCACTTT
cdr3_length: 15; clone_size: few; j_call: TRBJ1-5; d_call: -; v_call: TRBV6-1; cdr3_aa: CASSEQGRGNQPQHF; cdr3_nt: TGTGCCAGCAGTGAGCAGGGTAGAGGCAATCAGCCCCAGCATTTT
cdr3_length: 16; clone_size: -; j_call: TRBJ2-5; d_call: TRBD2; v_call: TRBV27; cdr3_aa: CASSFGPSGDQETQYF; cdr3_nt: TGTGCCAGCAGTTTCGGTCCTAGCGGGGATCAAGAGACCCAGTACTTC
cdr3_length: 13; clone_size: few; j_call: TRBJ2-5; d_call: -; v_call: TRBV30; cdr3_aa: CAWSERVGETQYF; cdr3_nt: TGTGCCTGGAGTGAAAGGGTTGGGGAGACCCAGTACTTC
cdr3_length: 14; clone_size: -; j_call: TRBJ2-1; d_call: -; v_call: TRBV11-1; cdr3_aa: CASSLGSSRNEQFF; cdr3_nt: TGTGCCAGCAGCTTAGGGTCCTCCCGGAATGAGCAGTTCTTC
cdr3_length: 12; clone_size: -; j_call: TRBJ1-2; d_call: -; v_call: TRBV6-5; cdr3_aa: CASSPGYYGYTF; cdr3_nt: TGTGCCAGCAGTCCAGGGTACTATGGCTACACCTTC
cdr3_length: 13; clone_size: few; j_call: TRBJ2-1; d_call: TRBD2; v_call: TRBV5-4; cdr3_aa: CASSRTSDREQFF; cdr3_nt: TGTGCCAGCAGCCGGACTAGCGATCGTGAGCAGTTCTTC
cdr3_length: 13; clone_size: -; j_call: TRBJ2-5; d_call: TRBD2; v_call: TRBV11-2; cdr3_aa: CASSSGGPETQYF; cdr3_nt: TGTGCCAGCAGCTCGGGGGGTCCAGAGACCCAGTACTTC
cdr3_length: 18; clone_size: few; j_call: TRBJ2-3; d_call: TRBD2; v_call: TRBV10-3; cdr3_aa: CAISETSGGLVKADTQYF; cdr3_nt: TGTGCCATCAGTGAGACTAGCGGGGGGCTAGTTAAGGCAGATACGCAGTATTTT
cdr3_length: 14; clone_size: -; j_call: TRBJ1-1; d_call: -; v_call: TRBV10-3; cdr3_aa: CAISESSRYTEAFF; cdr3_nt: TGTGCCATCAGTGAGTCTTCGAGGTACACTGAAGCTTTCTTT
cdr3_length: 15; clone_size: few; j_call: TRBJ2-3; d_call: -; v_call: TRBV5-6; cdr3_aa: CASSLALGGTDTQYF; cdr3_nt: TGTGCCAGCAGCTTGGCGTTGGGTGGCACAGATACGCAGTATTTT
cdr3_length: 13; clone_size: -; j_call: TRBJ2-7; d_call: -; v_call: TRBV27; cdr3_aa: CASSETSLYEQYF; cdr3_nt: TGTGCCAGCAGTGAGACTAGTCTCTACGAGCAGTACTTC
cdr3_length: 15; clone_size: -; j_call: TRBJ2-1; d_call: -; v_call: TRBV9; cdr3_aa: CASSVMAGKYNEQFF; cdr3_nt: TGTGCCAGCAGCGTAATGGCGGGGAAATACAATGAGCAGTTCTTC
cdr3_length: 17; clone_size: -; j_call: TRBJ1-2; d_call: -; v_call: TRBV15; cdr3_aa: CATSPSPHREPIVGYTF; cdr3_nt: TGTGCCACCAGCCCCAGCCCCCACAGGGAACCTATCGTTGGCTACACCTTC
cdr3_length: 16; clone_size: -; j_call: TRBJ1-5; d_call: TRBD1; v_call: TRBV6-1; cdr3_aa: CASSDGTAIGNQPQHF; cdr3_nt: TGTGCCAGCAGTGACGGGACAGCGATAGGCAATCAGCCCCAGCATTTT
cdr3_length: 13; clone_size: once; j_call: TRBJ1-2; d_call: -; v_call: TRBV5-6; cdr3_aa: CASSLWGSHGYTF; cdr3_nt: TGTGCCAGCAGCTTGTGGGGGTCCCATGGCTACACCTTC
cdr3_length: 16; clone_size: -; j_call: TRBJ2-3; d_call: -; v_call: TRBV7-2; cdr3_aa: CASSRRAKLGADTQYF; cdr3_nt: TGTGCCAGCAGCAGAAGGGCCAAACTAGGTGCAGATACGCAGTATTTT
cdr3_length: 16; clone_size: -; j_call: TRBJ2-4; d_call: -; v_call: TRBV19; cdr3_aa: CASSIDGGVAKNIQYF; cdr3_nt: TGTGCCAGTAGTATAGATGGGGGAGTAGCCAAAAACATTCAGTACTTC
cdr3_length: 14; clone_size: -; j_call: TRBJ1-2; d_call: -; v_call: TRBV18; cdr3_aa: CASSPQGHDTSYTF; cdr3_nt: TGTGCCAGCTCACCACAGGGCCACGACACGTCTTACACCTTC
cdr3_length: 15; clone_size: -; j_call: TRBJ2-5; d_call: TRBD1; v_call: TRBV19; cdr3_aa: CASTDRGRVQETQYF; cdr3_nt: TGTGCCAGTACGGACAGGGGGCGAGTCCAAGAGACCCAGTACTTC